This TCR beta chain derives from a study of graft-versus-host responses after intestinal transplantation (dated by TCRdb to the early 2020s). Notes on the research overall: The transplants that recipients received were multivisceral, liver-intestinal, or isolated intestinal. Every recipient was given anti-thymocyte globulin induction, followed by about 3 years of maintenance tacrolimus and steroids. Bulk TCR-beta CDR3 sequencing was used to track graft-versus-host and host-versus-graft alloreactive T cell clones in the graft, circulation and bone marrow after intestinal transplantation. To identify alloreactive clones, pre-transplant mixed lymphocyte reaction products were sequenced and compared with unstimulated pre-transplant donor and recipient T cells. Of the 20 to 30 intestinal transplant recipients enrolled in the cohort, one of whom was a retransplant, 3 patients without pretransplant specimens were excluded. Donor T cell macrochimerism was defined as a peak of at least 4% donor T cells among recipient peripheral blood mononuclear cells. Instead of going to the commercial service, samples from a few later patients were sequenced in-house on an Illumina MiSeq and processed with MiXCR. Overall study results and their limits: Early after transplant, peak levels of circulating GvH clones were associated with declines in HvG clones. Conclusions were limited by the relatively low number and heterogeneity of intestinal transplant patients. High GvH to HvG T cell clonal ratios were observed in the allografts of patients with donor T cell macrochimerism. GvH clones were detected in recipient bone marrow, and some appeared earlier in ileal mucosa or blood, consistent with an intestinal mucosal origin.

Notes on this clone: Base qualities are not at hand, and no much larger clone is one base apart.

Taken with the paper, the label for time point translates to: cells obtained before transplantation from donor or recipient. Mixed lymphocyte reactions plated 200,000 CFSE-labeled pre-transplant responders with 200,000 irradiated violet-dye-labeled stimulators and were cultured for about six days. After the mixed lymphocyte reaction, proliferating CD3+CD4+CFSE-low and CD3+CD8+CFSE-low responder cells were FACS-sorted on a BD Influx sorter. Library construction relied on the immunoSEQ multiplex PCR assay. For most patients, genomic DNA was isolated using the Qiagen DNeasy Blood and Tissue Kit and was shipped frozen to Adaptive Biotechnologies for TCR sequencing. For most patients, high-throughput TCR-beta CDR3 sequencing of genomic DNA was performed by Adaptive Biotechnologies. Regarding the original processing steps: Adaptive's ImmunoSEQ software was the source of the TCR sequencing data for 15 to 20 patients, while a few other patients were processed with MiXCR and VDJtools. CD4 versus CD8 sorting errors were corrected by removing sequences found in both subsets at a frequency ratio below 5:1. CDR3 nucleotide sequences shared between donor and recipient were removed because their origin could not be assigned. Alloreactive clones required at least 2-fold expansion over unstimulated cells and minimum CFSE-low frequency of 0.002% (template counts) or 0.001% (read counts). Mappable clones were those detected in sequenced pre-transplant spleen, lymph node, or MLR CFSE-low populations of the donor or recipient. Cumulative frequency of alloreactive clones was calculated as a percentage of all sequences weighted by copy number. TCRdb re-hosts the immuneACCESS table, in-frame sequences only. Its copies lack some clones; in the studies checked, an unresolved V gene accounts for under half of them, and the cause for the rest is not known. From that table come the V and J calls and clone size; the DNA was used to work out D and trimming. For this sample there are approximately 9,800 clones; approximately 31% appear just once. The ten largest account for less than 6% of the sample.

The sample was alloreactive CD4+ T cells from a mixed lymphocyte reaction culture, taken before transplantation. Explained via the paper, the cell subset or site label denotes: CFSE-low proliferating T cells sorted from roughly 6-day pre-transplant mixed lymphocyte reaction (GvH or HvG direction). This TCR came from a human patient who was an organ donor for intestinal transplantation.

The nucleotides read TGCAGTGCTAGAACCTCCGGGGGCTACACCTTC. It specifies CSARTSGGYTF. The rearranged chain carries TRBV20-1 and TRBJ1-2; the D gene lacks a confident call. Its CDR3 holds 11 amino acids, cysteine through phenylalanine. The kept DNA is CDR3 alone, 33 bases in frame from the first base. V is reduced by 2 bases and J by 8 bases, leaving a spacing of 9 bases between them. Reading the germline V gene (reference sequence) gives CDR1 DFQATT and CDR2 SNEGSKA.